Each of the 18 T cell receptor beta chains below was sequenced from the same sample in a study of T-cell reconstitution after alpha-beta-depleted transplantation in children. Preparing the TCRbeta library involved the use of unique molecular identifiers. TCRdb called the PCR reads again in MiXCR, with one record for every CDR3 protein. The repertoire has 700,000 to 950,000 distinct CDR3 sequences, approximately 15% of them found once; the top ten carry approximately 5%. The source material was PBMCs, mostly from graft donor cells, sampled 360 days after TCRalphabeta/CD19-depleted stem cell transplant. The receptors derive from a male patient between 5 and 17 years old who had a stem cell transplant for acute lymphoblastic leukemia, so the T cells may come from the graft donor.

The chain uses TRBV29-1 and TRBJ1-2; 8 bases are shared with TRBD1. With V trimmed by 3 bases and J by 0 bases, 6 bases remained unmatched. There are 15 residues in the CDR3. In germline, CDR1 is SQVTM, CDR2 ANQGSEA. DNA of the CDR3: TGCAGCGTTGATTTCAGGGGGCAAACTAACTATGGCTACACCTTC. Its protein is CSVDFRGQTNYGYTF.

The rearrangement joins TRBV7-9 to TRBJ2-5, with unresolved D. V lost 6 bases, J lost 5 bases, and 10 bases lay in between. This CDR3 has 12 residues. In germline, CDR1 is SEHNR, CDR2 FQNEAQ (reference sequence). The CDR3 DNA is TGTGCCAGCAGACAATTCTGGGAGACCCAGTACTTC. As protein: CASRQFWETQYF.

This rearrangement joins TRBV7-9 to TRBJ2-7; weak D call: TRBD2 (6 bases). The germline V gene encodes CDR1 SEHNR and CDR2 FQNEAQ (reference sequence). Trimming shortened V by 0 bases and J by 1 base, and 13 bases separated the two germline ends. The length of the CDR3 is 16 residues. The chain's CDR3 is CASSLAVPGRSYEQYF. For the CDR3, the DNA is TGTGCCAGCAGCTTAGCGGTCCCAGGGAGGTCCTACGAGCAGTACTTC.

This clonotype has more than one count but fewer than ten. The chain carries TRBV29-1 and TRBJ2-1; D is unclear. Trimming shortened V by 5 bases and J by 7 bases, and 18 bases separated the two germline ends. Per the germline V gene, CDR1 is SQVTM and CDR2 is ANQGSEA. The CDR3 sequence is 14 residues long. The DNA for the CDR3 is TGCAGCGTTTCCGGGCCGTCCTTAATTAATGAGCAGTTCTTC. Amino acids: CSVSGPSLINEQFF.

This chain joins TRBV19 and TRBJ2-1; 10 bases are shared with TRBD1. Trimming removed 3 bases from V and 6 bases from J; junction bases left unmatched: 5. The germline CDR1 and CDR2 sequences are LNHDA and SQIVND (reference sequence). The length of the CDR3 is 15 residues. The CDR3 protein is CASSIRDRGVNEQFF. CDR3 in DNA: TGTGCCAGTAGTATCCGGGACAGGGGTGTCAATGAGCAGTTCTTC.

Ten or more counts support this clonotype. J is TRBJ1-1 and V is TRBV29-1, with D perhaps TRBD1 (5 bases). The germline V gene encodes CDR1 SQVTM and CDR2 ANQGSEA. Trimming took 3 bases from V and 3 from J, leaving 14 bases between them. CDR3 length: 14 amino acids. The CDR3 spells CSVEAQGGDTEAFF. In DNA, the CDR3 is TGCAGCGTTGAGGCCCAGGGAGGGGACACTGAAGCTTTCTTT.

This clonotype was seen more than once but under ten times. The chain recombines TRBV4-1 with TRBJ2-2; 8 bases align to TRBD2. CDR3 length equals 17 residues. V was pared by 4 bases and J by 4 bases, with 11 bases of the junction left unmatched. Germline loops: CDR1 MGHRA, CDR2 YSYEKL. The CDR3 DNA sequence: TGCGCCAGCAGCCCCCTCTTCGCGGGAGGTATCACCGGGGAGCTGTTTTTT. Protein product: CASSPLFAGGITGELFF.

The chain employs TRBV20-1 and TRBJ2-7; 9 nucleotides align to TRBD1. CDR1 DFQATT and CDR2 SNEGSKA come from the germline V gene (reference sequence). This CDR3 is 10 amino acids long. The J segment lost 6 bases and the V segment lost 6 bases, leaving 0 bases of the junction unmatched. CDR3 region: CSADRGEQYF. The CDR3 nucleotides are TGCAGTGCGGACAGGGGCGAGCAGTACTTC.

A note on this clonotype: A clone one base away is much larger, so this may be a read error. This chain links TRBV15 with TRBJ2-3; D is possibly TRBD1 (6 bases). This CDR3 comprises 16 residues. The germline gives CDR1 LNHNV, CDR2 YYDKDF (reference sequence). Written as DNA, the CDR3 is TGTTCCACCAGCAGAGATAACAGGGATAGCACAGATACGCAGTATTTT. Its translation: CSTSRDNRDSTDTQYF.

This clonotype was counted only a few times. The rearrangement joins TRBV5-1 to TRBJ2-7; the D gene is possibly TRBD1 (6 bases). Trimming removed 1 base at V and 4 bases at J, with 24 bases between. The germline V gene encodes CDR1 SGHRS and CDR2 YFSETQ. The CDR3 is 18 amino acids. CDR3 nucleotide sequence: TGCGCCAGCAGCTTGCCTTCTTCCGCCTCGACAGGACGGTACGAGCAGTACTTC. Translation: CASSLPSSASTGRYEQYF. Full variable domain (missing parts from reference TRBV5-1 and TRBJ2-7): KAGVTQTPRYLIKTRGQQVTLSCSPISGHRSVSWYQQTPGQGLQFLFEYFSETQRNKGNFPGRFSGRQFSNSRSEMNVSTLELGDSALYLCASSLPSSASTGRYEQYFGPGTRLTVT.

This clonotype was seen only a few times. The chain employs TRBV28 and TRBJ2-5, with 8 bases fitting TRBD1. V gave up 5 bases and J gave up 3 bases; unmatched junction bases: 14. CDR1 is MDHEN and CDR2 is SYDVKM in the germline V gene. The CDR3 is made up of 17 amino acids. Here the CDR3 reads CASSPVDRVPTKETQYF. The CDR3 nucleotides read TGTGCCAGCAGTCCCGTGGACAGGGTACCCACCAAAGAGACCCAGTACTTC.

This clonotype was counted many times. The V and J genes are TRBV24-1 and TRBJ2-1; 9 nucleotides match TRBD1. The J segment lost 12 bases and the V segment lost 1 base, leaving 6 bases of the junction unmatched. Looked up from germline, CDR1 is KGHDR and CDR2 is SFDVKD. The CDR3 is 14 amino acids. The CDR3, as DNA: TGTGCCACCAGTGATTTAGGAACAGGGGGCAGGCAGTTCTTC. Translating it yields CATSDLGTGGRQFF.

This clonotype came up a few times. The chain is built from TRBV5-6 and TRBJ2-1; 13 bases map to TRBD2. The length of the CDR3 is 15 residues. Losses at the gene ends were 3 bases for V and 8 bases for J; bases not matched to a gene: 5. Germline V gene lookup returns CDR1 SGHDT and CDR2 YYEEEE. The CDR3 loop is CASSWGLAGSDEQFF. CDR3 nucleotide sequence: TGTGCCAGCAGCTGGGGACTAGCGGGAAGCGATGAGCAGTTCTTC.

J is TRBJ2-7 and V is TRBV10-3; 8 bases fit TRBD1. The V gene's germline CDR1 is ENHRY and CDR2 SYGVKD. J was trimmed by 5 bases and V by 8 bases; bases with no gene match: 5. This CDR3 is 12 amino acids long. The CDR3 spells CAIDRGLNEQYF. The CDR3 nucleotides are TGTGCCATCGACAGGGGACTCAACGAGCAGTACTTC.

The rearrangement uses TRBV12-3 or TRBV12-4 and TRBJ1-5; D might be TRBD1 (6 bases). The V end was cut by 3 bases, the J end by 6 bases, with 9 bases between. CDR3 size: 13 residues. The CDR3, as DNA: TGTGCCAGCAGTTTCCAGGGGACTCAGCCCCAGCATTTT. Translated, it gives CASSFQGTQPQHF.

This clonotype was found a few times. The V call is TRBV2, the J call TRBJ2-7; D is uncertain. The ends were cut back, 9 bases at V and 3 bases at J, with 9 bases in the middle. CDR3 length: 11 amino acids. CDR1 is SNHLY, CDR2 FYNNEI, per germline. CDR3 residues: CASTTFYEQYF. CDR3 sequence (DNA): TGTGCCAGTACGACTTTCTACGAGCAGTACTTC.

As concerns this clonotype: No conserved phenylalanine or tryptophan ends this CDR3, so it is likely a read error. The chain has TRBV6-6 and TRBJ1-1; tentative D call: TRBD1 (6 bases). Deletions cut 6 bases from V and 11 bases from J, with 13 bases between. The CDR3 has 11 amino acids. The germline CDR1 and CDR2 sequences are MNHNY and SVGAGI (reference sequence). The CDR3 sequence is CASRDHRDAFY. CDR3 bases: TGTGCCAGCAGGGACCACAGGGATGCTTTCTAT.

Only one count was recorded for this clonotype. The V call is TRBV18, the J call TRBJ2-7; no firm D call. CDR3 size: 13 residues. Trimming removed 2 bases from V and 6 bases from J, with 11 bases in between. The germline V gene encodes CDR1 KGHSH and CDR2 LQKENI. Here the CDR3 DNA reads TGTGCCAGCTCACCAACGTCCACGTCCGAGCAGTACTTC. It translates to CASSPTSTSEQYF.